Judged by abundance, the clone carrying this TCR beta chain is medium-sized. As yet, its antigen is unknown. These data come from a study of neoadjuvant anti-PD-1 for oral cavity cancer. Study-level information: Nivolumab at 3 mg/kg was mostly given biweekly, three to four doses, pre-surgery.

General observations from the study: Only a few patients per response group were TCR-analyzed; validation needed.

Trimming took 5 bases from V and 12 from J, leaving 23 bases between them. Per germline, CDR1 SEHNR and CDR2 FQNEAQ (reference sequence). This CDR3 comprises 15 residues. Some clones are missing from TCRdb's copy, which holds only in-frame ones; the method was immunoSEQ multiplex PCR. Found here are some 33,000 clones, 80% of them singletons; the top ten hold roughly 3.2%. Indicated time point: after neoadjuvant nivolumab, at surgical resection. These newly diagnosed stage II-IVA oral cavity squamous cell carcinoma patients had no prior systemic or radiation treatment. This sequence joins TRBV7-9 and TRBJ2-1, with D possibly matching TRBD2 (5 bases). The sequencing here drew on PBMCs, taken after nivolumab (anti-PD-1) treatment. The receptor's source is a person aged 35-79 years with oral cavity squamous cell carcinoma. The CDR3 spells CASSPREAQRIRQFF. As DNA, the CDR3 is TGTGCCAGCAGCCCCCGAGAAGCGCAGCGGATTCGGCAGTTCTTC. Filled out from reference TRBV7-9 and TRBJ2-1, the complete variable domain reads DTGVSQNPRHKITKRGQNVTFRCDPISEHNRLYWYRQTLGQGPEFLTYFQNEAQLEKSRLLSDRFSAERPKGSFSTLEIQRTEQGDSAMYLCASSPREAQRIRQFFGPGTRLTVL.